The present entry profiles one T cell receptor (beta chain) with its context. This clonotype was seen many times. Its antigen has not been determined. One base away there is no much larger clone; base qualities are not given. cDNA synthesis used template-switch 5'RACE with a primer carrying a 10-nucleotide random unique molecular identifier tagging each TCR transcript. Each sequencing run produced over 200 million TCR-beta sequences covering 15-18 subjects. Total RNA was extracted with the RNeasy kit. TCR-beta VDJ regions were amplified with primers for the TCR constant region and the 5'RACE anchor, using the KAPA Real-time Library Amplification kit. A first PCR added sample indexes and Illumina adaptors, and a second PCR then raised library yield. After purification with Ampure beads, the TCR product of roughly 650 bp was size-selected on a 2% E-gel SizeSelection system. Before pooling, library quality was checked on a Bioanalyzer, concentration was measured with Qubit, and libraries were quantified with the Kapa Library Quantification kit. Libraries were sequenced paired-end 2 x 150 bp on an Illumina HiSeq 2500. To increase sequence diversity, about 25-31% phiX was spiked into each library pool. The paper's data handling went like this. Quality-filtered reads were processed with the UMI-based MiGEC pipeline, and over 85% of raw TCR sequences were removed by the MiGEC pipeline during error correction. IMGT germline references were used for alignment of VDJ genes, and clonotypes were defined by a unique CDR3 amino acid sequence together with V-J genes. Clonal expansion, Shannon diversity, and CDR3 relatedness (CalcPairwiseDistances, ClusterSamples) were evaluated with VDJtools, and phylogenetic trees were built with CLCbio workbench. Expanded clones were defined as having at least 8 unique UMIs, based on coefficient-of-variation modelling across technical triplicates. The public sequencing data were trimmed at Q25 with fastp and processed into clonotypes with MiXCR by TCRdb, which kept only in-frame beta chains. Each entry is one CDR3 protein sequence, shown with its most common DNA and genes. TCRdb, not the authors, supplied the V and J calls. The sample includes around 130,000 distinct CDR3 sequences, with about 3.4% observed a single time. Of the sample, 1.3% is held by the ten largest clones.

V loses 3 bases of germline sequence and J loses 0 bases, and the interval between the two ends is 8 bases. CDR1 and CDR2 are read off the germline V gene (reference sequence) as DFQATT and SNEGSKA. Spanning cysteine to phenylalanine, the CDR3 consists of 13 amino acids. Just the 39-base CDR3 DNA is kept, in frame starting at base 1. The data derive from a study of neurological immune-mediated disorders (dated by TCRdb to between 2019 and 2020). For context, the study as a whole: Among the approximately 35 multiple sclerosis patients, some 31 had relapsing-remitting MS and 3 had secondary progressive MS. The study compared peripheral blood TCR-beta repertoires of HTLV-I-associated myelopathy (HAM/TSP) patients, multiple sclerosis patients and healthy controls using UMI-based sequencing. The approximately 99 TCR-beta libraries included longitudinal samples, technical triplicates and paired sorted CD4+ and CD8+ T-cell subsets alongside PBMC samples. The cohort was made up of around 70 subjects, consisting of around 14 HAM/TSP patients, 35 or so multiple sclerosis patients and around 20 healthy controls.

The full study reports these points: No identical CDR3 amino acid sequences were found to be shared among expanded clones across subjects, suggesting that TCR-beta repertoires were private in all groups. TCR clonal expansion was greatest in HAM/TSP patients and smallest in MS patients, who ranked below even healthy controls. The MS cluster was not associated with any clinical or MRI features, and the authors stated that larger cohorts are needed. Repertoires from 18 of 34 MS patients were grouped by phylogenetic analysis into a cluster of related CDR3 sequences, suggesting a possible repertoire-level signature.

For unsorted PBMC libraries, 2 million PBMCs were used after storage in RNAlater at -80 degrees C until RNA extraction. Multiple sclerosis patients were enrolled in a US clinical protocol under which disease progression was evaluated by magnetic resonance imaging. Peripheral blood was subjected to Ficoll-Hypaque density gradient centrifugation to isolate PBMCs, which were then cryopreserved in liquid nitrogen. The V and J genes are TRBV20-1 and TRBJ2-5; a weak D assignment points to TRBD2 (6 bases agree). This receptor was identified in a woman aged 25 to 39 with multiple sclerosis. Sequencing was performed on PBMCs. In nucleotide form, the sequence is TGCAGTGCTAGCGGGGGTTACCAAGAGACCCAGTACTTC. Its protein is CSASGGYQETQYF.